These 25 T cell receptor beta chains were sequenced from one sample in a study of T cell responses to AZD1222 COVID-19 vaccine (dated by TCRdb to about 2021). The method was the immunoSEQ multiplex PCR assay. As stored in TCRdb, this immuneACCESS dataset retains in-frame rearrangements with V and J assigned. A fraction of the clones does not appear; measured against another copy, unresolved V genes explain less than half of the discrepancy, and the remainder lacks a known reason. A total of about 160,000 clones appear in this sample, around 92% of them only once. The ten largest clones add up to roughly 4.4% of the sample. The meaning of the sample's time point label: baseline before first vaccination. According to the study, the label for this sample's treatment or condition signals: meningococcal conjugate vaccine given as trial control. Sample: peripheral blood, taken on day 0 of MenACWY control vaccination. The receptors derive from an adult in good health.

The sample holds one count of this clone. The J gene is TRBJ1-2, the V gene TRBV30; TRBD1 matches at 7 bases. V dropped 4 bases and J dropped 4; count of bases not matched to a gene: 6. The CDR3 length is 13 residues. Germline CDR1 and CDR2: GTSNPN and SVGIG (reference sequence). In DNA, the CDR3 is TGTGCCTGGAATCCCGACAGGGTCTATGGCTACACCTTC. This encodes CAWNPDRVYGYTF.

Remarks on this clone: A junction end diverges from the germline sequence, so it may reflect a read error. The chain joins TRBV7-9 to TRBJ2-1; TRBD2 might be the D (5 bases). From germline, CDR1 is SEHNR and CDR2 FQNEAQ (reference sequence). The CDR3 has 16 residues. The CDR3 DNA sequence: TGCGCCAGCAGCTTAGCTTCGGACTCCTACTCCAATGAGCAGTTCTTC. It yields the protein CASSLASDSYSNEQFF.

The gene calls are TRBV19 and TRBJ2-2; the match to TRBD2 covers 12 bases. The V and J ends lost 7 bases and 2 bases, in that order; junction bases with no gene match: 5. The CDR3 spans 16 residues. Germline assignment: CDR1 LNHDA and CDR2 SQIVND (reference sequence). The CDR3 region has the DNA TGTGCCAGTATGGGACTAGCGGGTTTCAACACCGGGGAGCTGTTTTTT. The encoded protein is CASMGLAGFNTGELFF. The variable domain in full, with the rest retrieved from reference TRBV19 and TRBJ2-2, is DGGITQSPKYLFRKEGQNVTLSCEQNLNHDAMYWYRQDPGQGLRLIYYSQIVNDFQKGDIAEGYSVSREKKESFPLTVTSAQKNPTAFYLCASMGLAGFNTGELFFGEGSRLTVL.

This chain connects TRBV5-1 to TRBJ2-1; 8 bases map to TRBD2. The CDR3 is 15 residues long. CDR1 is SGHRS, CDR2 YFSETQ, per germline. The V segment lost 4 bases and the J segment 4 bases; nucleotides outside the gene matches: 7. The CDR3 nucleotides are TGCGCCAGCAGCCCGCACACGGGAGGGTACAATGAGCAGTTCTTC. Residues: CASSPHTGGYNEQFF. The variable domain in full, with the rest retrieved from reference TRBV5-1 and TRBJ2-1, is KAGVTQTPRYLIKTRGQQVTLSCSPISGHRSVSWYQQTPGQGLQFLFEYFSETQRNKGNFPGRFSGRQFSNSRSEMNVSTLELGDSALYLCASSPHTGGYNEQFFGPGTRLTVL.

A word on this clone: A junction boundary mismatches the germline segment, possibly from a read error. The genes are TRBV7-7 and TRBJ2-1; 9 bases match TRBD2. This CDR3 has 16 amino acids. The germline CDR1 and CDR2 sequences are SSHAT and FNYEAQ (reference sequence). CDR3 in amino acids: CASSFPLGGRAGEQFF. The CDR3 nucleotides are TGTGCTAGCAGCTTCCCTCTTGGCGGGAGGGCGGGTGAGCAGTTCTTC.

The chain carries TRBV6-1 and TRBJ1-6; no definite D call. The CDR3 loop spans 17 amino acids. The V gene lost 1 base and the J gene lost 0 bases, with 10 bases spanning the gap. Per the germline V gene, CDR1 is MNHNS and CDR2 is SASEGT. This chain's CDR3 is CASSEVRISSYNSPLHF. The CDR3 bases are TGTGCCAGCAGTGAAGTCCGGATTAGCTCCTATAATTCACCCCTCCACTTT.

The V and J genes are TRBV7-2 and TRBJ1-2, with D perhaps TRBD1 (5 bases). Per the germline V gene, CDR1 is SGHTA and CDR2 is FQGNSA. V shed 5 bases and J shed 2 bases, with 12 bases lying between them. The CDR3 consists of 14 residues. The CDR3 here is CASSPTRGNYGYTF. The CDR3 DNA follows: TGTGCCAGCAGCCCAACTCGGGGGAACTATGGCTACACCTTC.

The gene calls are TRBV24-1 and TRBJ1-2; perhaps TRBD1 as D (6 bases). The CDR3 loop spans 12 amino acids. In germline, CDR1 is KGHDR, CDR2 SFDVKD. The germline V and J ends were trimmed by 10 bases and 5 bases, with 13 bases remaining between them. CDR3 amino acids: CATSTGDYGYTF. As DNA, the CDR3 is TGTGCCACTTCGACAGGAGATTATGGCTACACCTTC.

The rearrangement joins TRBV27 to TRBJ1-4, with a tentative D call TRBD1 (5 bases). The V gene's germline CDR1 is MNHEY and CDR2 SMNVEV (reference sequence). This CDR3 contains 14 residues. V dropped 5 bases and J dropped 6 bases, with 13 bases sitting between them. The CDR3 loop is CASSADITYEKLFF. Written as DNA, the CDR3 is TGTGCCAGCAGTGCGGACATTACTTATGAAAAACTGTTTTTT.

The CDR3 coding sequence is TGCAGCGTTGCCGGGACAGAGGGACTTGGGAGCTCCTACGAGCAGTACTTC. Protein sequence: CSVAGTEGLGSSYEQYF. The chain has TRBV29-1 and TRBJ2-7; the D gene is possibly TRBD1 (7 bases). Trimming shortened V by 4 bases and J by 0 bases, and 22 bases separated the two germline ends. Per germline, CDR1 SQVTM and CDR2 ANQGSEA. CDR3 length: 17 amino acids.

This chain connects TRBV5-1 to TRBJ2-7; 8 bases are shared with TRBD1. The CDR3 contains 15 residues. The ends lost 3 bases at V and 7 bases at J; junction bases unmatched: 12. Germline V gene data show CDR1 as SGHRS and CDR2 as YFSETQ. CDR3 region: CASSSIIGQGGEQYF. DNA of the CDR3: TGCGCCAGCAGCTCAATTATTGGACAGGGTGGAGAGCAGTACTTC.

This clone was seen once. The rearrangement links TRBV4-1 to TRBJ1-6, with D hard to call. Germline CDR1 and CDR2: MGHRA and YSYEKL. V lost 1 base, J lost 7 bases, and 14 bases lay in between. The CDR3 runs 16 residues. As DNA, the CDR3 is TGCGCCAGCAGCCAAGGGGCCGGGAGTCAGAATTCACCCCTCCACTTT. Protein product: CASSQGAGSQNSPLHF.

This clone has just a few counts. J is TRBJ1-6 and V is TRBV4-3, with 8 positions matching TRBD1. After removal of 4 bases from V and 9 bases from J, the junction contained 8 bases not matched to a gene. Germline CDR1 LGHNA, CDR2 YSLEER. The CDR3 sequence is 15 residues long. DNA of the CDR3: TGCGCCAGCAGCCCAGGACAGGGAGAGGGTTCACCCCTCCACTTT. Amino acids: CASSPGQGEGSPLHF.

The chain joins TRBV6-5 to TRBJ1-6, with D unclear. This CDR3 comprises 15 residues. Trimming took off 0 bases at V and 7 bases at J, with 10 bases between the two ends. Germline V gene data show CDR1 as MNHEY and CDR2 as SVGAGI. CDR3 amino acids: CASSYSRVGNSPLHF. CDR3 DNA: TGTGCCAGCAGTTACTCGCGGGTGGGCAATTCACCCCTCCACTTT.

The chain carries TRBV2 and TRBJ2-2; D might be TRBD2 (5 bases). V was trimmed by 7 bases and J by 1 base, leaving 13 bases between them. The CDR3 runs to 15 residues. Germline V gene sequence: CDR1 SNHLY, CDR2 FYNNEI. The CDR3 coding sequence is TGTGCCAGCACTAGCCTGCGGGTGAACACCGGGGAGCTGTTTTTT. Encoded protein: CASTSLRVNTGELFF.

The chain recombines TRBV12-5 with TRBJ2-5; 11 bases align to TRBD1. Germline V CDR1 and CDR2: LGHNT, FRNRAP. The V segment lost 1 base and the J segment 5 bases; nucleotides outside the gene matches: 6. This CDR3 contains 16 residues. This CDR3 reads CASGLGTGGASETQYF. CDR3 nucleotides: TGTGCTAGTGGTTTGGGGACAGGGGGCGCGTCGGAGACCCAGTACTTC.

This chain joins TRBV3-1 (or the pseudogene TRBV3-2) and TRBJ2-1; D is unclear. This CDR3 comprises 16 residues. The ends were cut back, 2 bases at V and 4 bases at J, with 15 bases in the middle. Germline V gene lookup returns CDR1 LGHDT and CDR2 YNNKEL (reference sequence). In DNA form, the CDR3 reads TGTGCCAGCAGCCAAATAATAAATTCAATGTACAATGAGCAGTTCTTC. Translated: CASSQIINSMYNEQFF.

The V call is TRBV24-1, the J call TRBJ1-5; D is possibly TRBD1 (6 bases). Deletions cut 7 bases from V and 5 bases from J, with 11 bases between. Germline CDR1 KGHDR, CDR2 SFDVKD. The CDR3 has 13 amino acids. The CDR3 coding sequence is TGTGCCACCAGACACAGGGCGGATCAGCCCCAGCATTTT. Protein: CATRHRADQPQHF.

The chain is built from TRBV19 and TRBJ2-2; 7 bases agree with TRBD1. The germline gives CDR1 LNHDA, CDR2 SQIVND (reference sequence). The junction had 5 bases not matched to a gene; V was cut back by 3 bases and J by 4 bases. The CDR3 extends over 15 amino acids. CDR3 bases: TGTGCCAGTAGTATCCAGACAGGGATCACCGGGGAGCTGTTTTTT. This translates into CASSIQTGITGELFF.

The chain carries TRBV7-3 and TRBJ1-2; 9 nucleotides line up with TRBD1. The CDR3 length is 15 residues. Trimming cost V 5 bases and J 5 bases; bases outside gene matches: 9. Germline lookup yields CDR1 SGHTA and CDR2 FQGTGA. CDR3 DNA: TGTGCCAGCAGCCCCAAATCCGGGACAGGGTATGGCTACACCTTC. It specifies CASSPKSGTGYGYTF.

The chain joins TRBV28 to TRBJ2-1; 10 positions match TRBD2. Losses at the gene ends were 3 bases for V and 5 bases for J; bases not matched to a gene: 4. Per germline, CDR1 MDHEN and CDR2 SYDVKM. This CDR3 comprises 15 residues. The CDR3 nucleotides are TGTGCCAGCAGTTTTAGGCTAGCGGGGGACAATGAGCAGTTCTTC. This gives the protein CASSFRLAGDNEQFF.

J is TRBJ2-2 and V is TRBV14, with D unresolved. Germline V CDR1 and CDR2: SGHDN, FVKESK. This CDR3 spans 9 amino acids. V was clipped by 8 bases and J by 13 bases, with 8 bases between them. As DNA, the CDR3 is TGTGCCAGCGACACAGCGCTGTTTTTT. Residues: CASDTALFF.

The chain joins TRBV28 to TRBJ2-7; weak D call: TRBD1 (6 bases). V lost 7 bases to trimming and J lost 6 bases, with 13 bases between them. CDR1 is MDHEN and CDR2 is SYDVKM in the germline V gene. The CDR3 runs to 12 residues. The CDR3 nucleotides are TGTGCCAGCACAACAGCAGGGGTCGAGCAGTACTTC. This translates into CASTTAGVEQYF.

J is TRBJ2-2 and V is TRBV14; tentative D call: TRBD2 (5 bases). The CDR3 is 17 amino acids. V lost 1 base and J 7 bases, leaving 19 bases between the germline ends. Germline CDR1 is SGHDN and CDR2 is FVKESK. CDR3 nucleotides: TGTGCCAGCAGCCAAGCCTGGGGTGGGAGTTTCGTCGGGGAGCTGTTTTTT. The encoded protein is CASSQAWGGSFVGELFF.

This clone showed up just once. The chain employs TRBV19 and TRBJ2-5, with a possible D match to TRBD2 (6 bases). The CDR3 runs 17 residues. Germline V gene lookup returns CDR1 LNHDA and CDR2 SQIVND (reference sequence). Trimming took 5 bases from V and 0 from J, leaving 19 bases between them. CDR3 nucleotides: TGTGCCAGTAGTCCTCACCGACTAGACATGTACCAAGAGACCCAGTACTTC. This gives the protein CASSPHRLDMYQETQYF.